This T cell receptor beta chain was profiled in a study of T cells in Graves' hyperthyroidism and ophthalmopathy. The study, taken as a whole, reports: Expanded thyroid clonotypes (above 0.001) were mostly also found in blood.

This clonotype was found a few times. Antigen specificity is unknown. It was RNA transcripts that yielded the amplified TCR beta CDR3 regions. Researchers ran a first-round RT-PCR on the TCR CDR3 using the HTBI primer set. TCRdb re-called the multiplex PCR reads with MiXCR, one entry per CDR3 protein. Counted here are approximately 610,000 distinct CDR3 sequences, over 15% occurring once; the ten biggest clones make up roughly 18%. CDR1 is MDHEN and CDR2 is SYDVKM in the germline V gene. Trimming cost V 6 bases and J 10 bases, with 15 bases left between them. This CDR3 is built from 12 residues. This sequence was found in a young woman with Graves' hyperthyroidism. The specimen sequenced was blood. This sequence joins TRBV28 and TRBJ1-2; tentatively, D is TRBD1 (5 bases). CDR3 sequence reads: CASRGGPGHYTF. In DNA form, the CDR3 reads TGTGCCAGCAGGGGAGGGCCTGGACACTACACCTTC.